This record concerns one TCR beta chain sequence. This sample is part of a study of a mutant IDH1 vaccine in newly diagnosed glioma. About the research overall: Patients under treatment included around 60% males and 37.5% females and had a mean age of approximately 44 years. Beforehand, treatment had been radiotherapy, temozolomide, or both; the majority received both.

Time point here: baseline, week 1 (first vaccination visit). The treatment here: pre-vaccination baseline after standard-of-care therapy. V was pared by 2 bases and J by 2 bases, with 7 bases between. The CDR3 is 14 residues long. In germline, CDR1 is MNHEY, CDR2 SVGAGI. Sequencing was performed with immunoSEQ multiplex PCR; in TCRdb, only in-frame clones are kept and a portion is missing. In the table there are nearly 15,000 clones, around 87% of which are singletons. The sequences come from PBMCs, collected from a glioma patient treated with radiotherapy, temozolomide or both. This chain uses TRBV6-5 with TRBJ2-1, with D perhaps TRBD2 (5 bases). The TCR was taken from a woman in her thirties or forties with glioma. Some clones in this sample may be carry-over from other donors' samples. Here the CDR3 reads CASSYRLPYNEQFF. DNA for the CDR3: TGTGCCAGCAGTTACCGACTACCCTACAATGAGCAGTTCTTC.